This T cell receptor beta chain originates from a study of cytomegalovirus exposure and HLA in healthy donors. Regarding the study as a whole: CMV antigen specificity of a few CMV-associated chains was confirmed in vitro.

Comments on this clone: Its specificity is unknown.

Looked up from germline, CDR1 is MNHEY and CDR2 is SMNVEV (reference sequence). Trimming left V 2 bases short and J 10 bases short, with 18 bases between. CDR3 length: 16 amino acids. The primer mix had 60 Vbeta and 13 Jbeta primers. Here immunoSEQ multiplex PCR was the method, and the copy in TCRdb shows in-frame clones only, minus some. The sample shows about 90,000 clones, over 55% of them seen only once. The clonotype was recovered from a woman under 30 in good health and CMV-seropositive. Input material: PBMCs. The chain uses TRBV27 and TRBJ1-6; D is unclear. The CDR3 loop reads CASSLNSQPLKSPLHF. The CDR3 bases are TGTGCCAGCAGTTTAAACTCACAGCCCTTAAAGTCACCCCTCCACTTT.